This T cell receptor beta chain was sequenced in a study of T cell clonality in common variable immunodeficiency (dated by TCRdb to between 2015 and 2016). This clone came up many times. It has no known antigen specificity. The missing CDR3 end, 3 residues past where the read stops, is filled in from the germline J gene. Overall results and qualifications from the work: Although equal DNA input was used, an average of roughly 80,000 unique sequences per sample was obtained for controls, compared with approximately 31,000 for CVID samples. CVID TCRbeta sequences reportedly showed fewer deletions and N-nucleotide insertions and lacked highly modified clones with 13 or more V deletions. Healthy controls shared more TCRbeta clones with each other than CVID subjects shared among themselves (p < 0.0001). Correlations between repertoire features and clinical complications were limited by patient heterogeneity within the CVID cohort. TCRbeta clonality was higher in CVID subjects than in healthy controls (t-test p = 0.018), and the increase was most characteristic of about a third of subjects. The authors noted that sequencing repertoires of T cell subpopulations would be needed to clarify what caused the increased clonality in CVID.

Most CVID patients and most healthy controls were of Caucasian heritage. From each donor, roughly 5 to 8.5 ml of heparinized peripheral whole blood was collected. Genomic DNA from adults with common variable immune deficiency (CVID) and from healthy adult controls was the source for sequencing TCRbeta CDR3 repertoires. A total of some 22 healthy adult volunteers (around 12 female and 10 or so male; age range roughly 23 to 70 years, mean age roughly 34) were included in the control group. Diluted blood was density-centrifuged over Hypaque 1077 or Ficoll-Paque to isolate peripheral blood mononuclear cells. Genomic DNA was obtained from unsorted mononuclear cells using either Qiagen column purification or a centrifugation-based method. The junction shows trimming of 5 bases on V and 0 bases on J, plus 17 bases between the germline ends. From a lookup of the germline V gene (reference sequence), CDR1 and CDR2 are WNHNN and SYGVQD. The CDR3 contains 17 residues, cysteine and phenylalanine counted. The 42 bases shown cover part of the CDR3, and their frame starts at base 1.

For sequencing input, CVID and control samples contributed equivalent amounts of genomic DNA. For every sample, a 60 bp segment covering the rearranged TCRbeta CDR3 region was amplified and then sequenced. The immunoSEQ assay, a bias-corrected multiplex PCR with high-throughput sequencing, was employed for TCRbeta amplification. The published analysis was carried out like this. Every unique nucleotide sequence counted as a clone and was annotated with V, D and J genes, copy number and frequency. Sequences were labeled productive if in frame, and non-productive if out of frame or containing stop codons. As previously described, clonality was calculated on the basis of Shannon's entropy. The predicted amino acid sequences of productive clones were used to derive the mean CDR3 Kyte-Doolittle hydropathy. The R hclust function was used to hierarchically cluster scaled V gene usage with Manhattan distance and complete linkage. To assess clone sharing by CDR3 amino acid sequence, 12 repertoires per group were resampled over 100 rounds. The repertoires were screened for 60 to 85 published EBV-specific TCRbeta sequences and approximately 230 published CMV-specific TCRbeta sequences. After a couple of CVID samples that produced fewer than 10,000 sequences were dropped from the analysis, 35 to 45 CVID repertoires remained. TCRdb's version of the immuneACCESS table is confined to in-frame rearrangements and falls short of the full clone set. An unresolved V gene accounts for under half of the shortfall where checked; the remainder is of unknown origin. V, J and clone size are those of that table, while D and trimming were read from the DNA. The table for this sample lists 30,000 to 40,000 clones, none of them counted only once. Of the sample, roughly a tenth falls within the top ten clones.

The receptor chain draws on TRBV10-1 and TRBJ2-1; tentative D gene TRBD2, with 6 bases matching. The receptor was isolated from a person aged 18 to 70 in good health. What was sequenced was peripheral blood mononuclear cells. CDR3 loop: CASSPALGLNSYNEQFF. CDR3 bases read: TGCGCCAGCAGTCCAGCTCTAGGACTAAACTCCTACAATGAG.